The rows below give T cell receptor beta chains drawn from one sample of a study of human T cells and chemical hapten exposure. TCRdb analysed the RACE reads with MiXCR anew, one entry per CDR3 protein. The data contain about 360,000 distinct CDR3 sequences, around 6.9% of them seen just once; the ten biggest clones take up more than 7%. The specimen was whole blood, collected in connection with sensitization to the hapten diphenylcyclopropenone (DPC). Receptor source: a woman aged 18-29 years with alopecia areata. Some clones in this sample may be carry-over from other donors' samples. CDR3s leave out the opening cysteine and the closing phenylalanine or tryptophan.

cdr3_length	j_call	v_call	cdr3_aa
12	TRBJ2-3	TRBV7-2	ASSFVRSTDTQY
14	TRBJ2-5	TRBV12-3/TRBV12-4	ASRRGLAGGQETQY
11	TRBJ1-1	TRBV7-3	ASRDGKNTEAF
14	TRBJ1-5	TRBV7-8	ASSLRGQGANQPQH
15	TRBJ2-7	TRBV4-1	ASSQEGYGPQTYEQY
12	TRBJ1-6	TRBV20-1	SARDSLQAQPLH
14	TRBJ1-5	TRBV20-1	SARDSTRYSNQPQH
12	TRBJ2-7	TRBV18	ASSPQRDAYEQY
11	TRBJ1-1	TRBV4-3	ASSQGRGQEHF
10	TRBJ1-6	TRBV10-3	AIGGNNSPLH
12	TRBJ1-3	TRBV5-4	ASSLQGPGNTIY
12	TRBJ2-3	TRBV7-8	ASSLPRSGDTQY
13	TRBJ2-1	TRBV7-9	ASSTRDSLYNEQF